This TCR beta chain came from a study of T cell responses to AZD1222 COVID-19 vaccine. Findings and caveats of the study: Dominant CD4 TCR responses targeted spike regions 160-218 and 743-854. The donor cohort was predominantly white British with a female majority, and clonal diversity may have been underestimated. Seropositive at baseline were only a handful of AZD1222 recipients. Spike-specific TCR breadth and depth were elevated following two AZD1222 doses.

Germline lookup yields CDR1 SEHNR and CDR2 FQNEAQ (reference sequence). V was cut by 1 base and J by 1 base, with 2 bases left in between. The CDR3 is 13 residues long. The table came from immunoSEQ multiplex PCR; TCRdb's copy has only in-frame clones and leaves some out. The sample yields 84,000 or so clones, over 70% seen once. Concerning this clone: Its antigen is currently unknown.

The source was peripheral blood, collected on day 0 of AZD1222 vaccination. The TCR sequence derives from an adult in good health. V and J are TRBV7-9 and TRBJ2-1; unclear D gene. CDR3 sequence (DNA): TGTGCCAGCAGCTTAGGGTCCTACAATGAGCAGTTCTTC. It specifies CASSLGSYNEQFF. Filled out from reference TRBV7-9 and TRBJ2-1, the complete variable domain reads DTGVSQNPRHKITKRGQNVTFRCDPISEHNRLYWYRQTLGQGPEFLTYFQNEAQLEKSRLLSDRFSAERPKGSFSTLEIQRTEQGDSAMYLCASSLGSYNEQFFGPGTRLTVL.